The clone carrying this T cell receptor (beta chain) was seen once. This sample is drawn from a study of untreated major depressive disorder. The CDR3 length is 13 residues. Germline V gives CDR1 MNHEY, CDR2 SVGAGI. Trimming cost V 4 bases and J 12 bases, with 19 bases left between them. The protocol was immunoSEQ multiplex PCR, while the TCRdb copy is restricted to in-frame clones and leaves out a portion. The profile shows approximately 20,000 clones, over 85% of them singletons. All participants were of European descent. The receptor comes from a man aged 25 to 45 in good health. Sequenced material: CD4+ T cells from PBMCs. The chain has TRBV6-5 and TRBJ2-7; possibly TRBD2 for D (6 bases). In DNA, the CDR3 is TGTGCCAGCAGTTTTCGTCCGGGAGAGAGGGGGTACTTC. This gives the protein CASSFRPGERGYF.